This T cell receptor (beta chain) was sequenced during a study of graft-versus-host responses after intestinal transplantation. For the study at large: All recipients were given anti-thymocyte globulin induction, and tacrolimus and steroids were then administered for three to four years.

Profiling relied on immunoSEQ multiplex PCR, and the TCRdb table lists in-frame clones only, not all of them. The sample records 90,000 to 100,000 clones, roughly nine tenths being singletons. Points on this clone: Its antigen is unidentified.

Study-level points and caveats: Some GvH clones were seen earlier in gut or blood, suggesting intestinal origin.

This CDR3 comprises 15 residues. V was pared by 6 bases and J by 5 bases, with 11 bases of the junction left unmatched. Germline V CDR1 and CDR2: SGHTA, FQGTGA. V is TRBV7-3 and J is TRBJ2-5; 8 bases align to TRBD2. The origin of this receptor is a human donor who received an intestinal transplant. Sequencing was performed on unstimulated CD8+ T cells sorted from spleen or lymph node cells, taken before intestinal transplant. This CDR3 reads CASSSAGTRGETQYF. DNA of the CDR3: TGTGCCAGCAGTTCCGCCGGGACTAGGGGGGAGACCCAGTACTTC.